These 9 T cell receptor beta chains were all obtained from the same sample, sequenced in a study of brain metastases from non-small cell lung cancer. The data were produced by immunoSEQ multiplex PCR, yet TCRdb's version contains in-frame clones alone and is incomplete. The data hold over 12,000 clones, with approximately 80% observed a single time. Sequenced material: primary lung tumor tissue. The receptors were gathered from a donor at least 40 years old with non-small cell lung cancer.

The chain carries TRBV7-2 and TRBJ2-7; possibly TRBD1 for D (5 bases). The V end was cut by 1 base, the J end by 1 base, with 5 bases between. CDR1 is SGHTA, CDR2 FQGNSA, per germline. The CDR3 is 13 amino acids. CDR3 in DNA: TGTGCCAGCAGCTTAGACAGGTCCTACGAGCAGTACTTC. This encodes CASSLDRSYEQYF.

The gene calls are TRBV6-5 and TRBJ2-5, with a tentative D call TRBD2 (6 bases). Germline lookup yields CDR1 MNHEY and CDR2 SVGAGI. The CDR3 is 12 amino acids. V was pared by 4 bases and J by 5 bases, with 8 bases between. CDR3 sequence reads: CASSSGGETQYF. In DNA form, the CDR3 reads TGTGCCAGCAGTTCTGGGGGGGAGACCCAGTACTTC.

V and J are TRBV5-1 and TRBJ2-1; the match to TRBD2 covers 11 bases. The CDR3 length is 18 residues. J was trimmed by 0 bases and V by 3 bases; bases with no gene match: 8. Germline V gene sequence: CDR1 SGHRS, CDR2 YFSETQ. CDR3 in DNA: TGCGCCAGCAGCTCAGGGGGACTAGCGGAGGTCTCCTACAATGAGCAGTTCTTC. Its protein product is CASSSGGLAEVSYNEQFF.

The chain carries TRBV24-1 and TRBJ2-3; the D gene is possibly TRBD1 (5 bases). CDR1 KGHDR and CDR2 SFDVKD come from the germline V gene. The CDR3 consists of 20 residues. Trimming stripped 3 bases from V and 0 bases from J, with 24 bases between. Here the CDR3 reads CATSDDFGLGQGASTDTQYF. The CDR3 DNA reads as TGTGCCACCAGTGATGATTTTGGGTTAGGGCAGGGCGCTAGCACAGATACGCAGTATTTT.

J is TRBJ1-2 and V is TRBV6-2 or TRBV6-3, with D possibly matching TRBD1 (6 bases). The V and J ends lost 0 bases and 7 bases respectively, with 21 bases between them. CDR3 length equals 17 residues. Germline values: CDR1 MNHEY, CDR2 SVGEGT. CDR3 DNA sequence: TGTGCCAGCAGTTACTCGAGTTCCACTGCAGGGGCAGGTGGCTACACCTTC. Translation: CASSYSSSTAGAGGYTF.

The V and J genes are TRBV11-2 and TRBJ2-1; D call uncertain. V lost 5 bases, J lost 2 bases, and 16 bases lay in between. Germline assignment: CDR1 SGHAT and CDR2 FQNNGV. The length of the CDR3 is 16 residues. The CDR3 sequence is CASSENQHDTYNEQFF. As DNA, the CDR3 is TGTGCCAGCAGCGAGAATCAGCACGACACCTACAATGAGCAGTTCTTC. The whole variable domain, remainder taken from reference TRBV11-2 and TRBJ2-1, is EAGVAQSPRYKIIEKRQSVAFWCNPISGHATLYWYQQILGQGPKLLIQFQNNGVVDDSQLPKDRFSAERLKGVDSTLKIQPAKLEDSAVYLCASSENQHDTYNEQFFGPGTRLTVL.

This sequence joins TRBV9 and TRBJ1-6; no clear D. The V gene lost 3 bases and the J gene lost 0 bases, with 1 base spanning the gap. This CDR3 comprises 13 residues. Per germline, CDR1 SGDLS and CDR2 YYNGEE. The CDR3 bases are TGTGCCAGCAGCGCCTCCTATAATTCACCCCTCCACTTT. It is translated as CASSASYNSPLHF.

The sample holds a few counts of this clone. The V call is TRBV5-1, the J call TRBJ1-4; 9 nucleotides match TRBD1. The CDR3 consists of 14 residues. The V gene's germline CDR1 is SGHRS and CDR2 YFSETQ. The V gene end was trimmed by 4 bases and the J gene end by 8 bases; junction bases not matched to a gene: 6. Written as DNA, the CDR3 is TGCGCCAGCAGCCTGGGACAGGGCAACGAAAAACTGTTTTTT. This codes for CASSLGQGNEKLFF.

The V gene is TRBV4-1, the J gene TRBJ1-1; D not resolved. Germline V gene sequence: CDR1 MGHRA, CDR2 YSYEKL. Deletions cut 0 bases from V and 0 bases from J, with 14 bases between. This CDR3 contains 17 residues. The CDR3: CASSQDRGRPLNTEAFF. Written as DNA, the CDR3 is TGCGCCAGCAGCCAAGATCGAGGTAGACCCCTGAACACTGAAGCTTTCTTT.